Detailed here is one T cell receptor beta chain. Its binding antigen is unknown. Per-base qualities were not stored, and no clone one base away is much larger. Genomic DNA served as template for TCR beta VDJ combination and CDR3 sequence profiling. TCR repertoire sequencing was run on an Illumina HiSeq 2000. The authors' pipeline ran thus. TRBV/TRBJ rearrangement plots, CDR3 size and DJ length profiles, and Simpson's diversity index were used to evaluate the repertoires. Whichever DNA sequence was most abundant in the deep sequencing data was defined as the immunodominant clone. CDR3 amino acid sequences were screened for sharing across subjects and were compared with published repertoires and the VDJdb database. TCRdb took the public reads, trimmed them with fastp at Q25, ran MiXCR for clone calling and kept in-frame beta chains. Entries that share a CDR3 protein sequence are merged under the most common genes and DNA. TCRdb, not the original authors, processed these V and J calls. This sample has 310,000 or so distinct CDR3 sequences in its table, and about three fifths of those were observed once. Of the sample, around 1.2% falls within the top ten clones.

This record belongs to a study of CD8+CD57+ T cells in acquired aplastic anemia (dated 2018 in TCRdb). Describing the broader study: A mean of about 3.2 ug of DNA, ranging from roughly 0.18 to 30 ug, was extracted from sorted CD4+ and CD8+ cells. CD8+CD57+ expansion was defined as a frequency above the mean frequency observed in healthy subjects. The paper's findings and limits, for the study overall: Although roughly 29 CD8+ CDR3 sequences were shared by patients and controls, these sequences appeared highly expressed in patients and within the immunodominant clones of patients. Between patients and healthy controls, no significant difference in CD8+ Simpson's diversity was found (P=0.060).

Via the germline V gene (reference sequence), CDR1 is DFQATT and CDR2 SNEGSKA. The CDR3 contains 13 residues, cysteine and phenylalanine counted. Only CDR3 DNA is held: 39 bases, read in frame from base 1. Between the V and J ends, shortened by 0 bases and 9 bases respectively, the junction contains 13 bases. The patients picked for sequencing were ones in whom flow cytometry had shown an expansion of CD8+CD57+ cells. Every patient had a diagnosis of severe acquired aplastic anemia based on International Study of Aplastic Anemia and Agranulocytosis and Camitta criteria. No patient had received any therapy when blood was sampled. TCR repertoires of sorted CD4+ and CD8+ blood T cells from severe aplastic anemia patients and healthy subjects were deep-sequenced in the study. Patients were enrolled in the USA under clinicaltrials.gov protocols 00001620, 01623167, 00001397, 00071045, 00081523 and 00961064. Ficoll-Paque density gradient centrifugation was used to isolate peripheral blood mononuclear cells. Before DNA extraction, CD4+ and CD8+ T cells were sorted by FACS or by magnetic beads.

The material sequenced was sorted CD4+, CD8+, or CD8+CD57+ T cells (not recorded which) from PBMCs. This TCR derives from a human donor with aplastic anemia. The sequence links TRBV20-1 to TRBJ2-3, with a weak D call of TRBD2 (5 bases match). The CDR3 reads CSARDRSGWTQYF. The nucleotides read TGCAGTGCTAGAGATCGGTCGGGGTGGACGCAGTATTTT.